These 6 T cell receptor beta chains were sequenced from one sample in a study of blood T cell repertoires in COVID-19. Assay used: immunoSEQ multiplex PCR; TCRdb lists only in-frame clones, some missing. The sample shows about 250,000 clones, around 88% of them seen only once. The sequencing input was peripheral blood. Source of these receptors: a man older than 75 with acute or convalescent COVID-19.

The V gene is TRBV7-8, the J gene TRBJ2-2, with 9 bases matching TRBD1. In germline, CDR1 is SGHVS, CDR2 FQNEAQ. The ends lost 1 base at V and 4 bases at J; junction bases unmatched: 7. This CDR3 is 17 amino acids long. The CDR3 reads CASSLEGGTGTTGELFF. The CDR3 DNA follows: TGTGCCAGCAGCTTAGAAGGGGGGACAGGGACCACCGGGGAGCTGTTTTTT. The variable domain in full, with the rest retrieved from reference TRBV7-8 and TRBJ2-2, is GAGVSQSPRYKVAKRGQDVALRCDPISGHVSLFWYQQALGQGPEFLTYFQNEAQLDKSGLPSDRFFAERPEGSVSTLKIQRTQQEDSAVYLCASSLEGGTGTTGELFFGEGSRLTVL.

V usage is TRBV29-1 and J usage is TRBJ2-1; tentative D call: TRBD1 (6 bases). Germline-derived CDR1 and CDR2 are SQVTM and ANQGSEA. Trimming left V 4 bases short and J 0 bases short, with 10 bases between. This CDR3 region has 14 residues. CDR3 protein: CSVARDTSYNEQFF. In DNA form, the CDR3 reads TGCAGCGTTGCCCGGGACACCTCCTACAATGAGCAGTTCTTC.

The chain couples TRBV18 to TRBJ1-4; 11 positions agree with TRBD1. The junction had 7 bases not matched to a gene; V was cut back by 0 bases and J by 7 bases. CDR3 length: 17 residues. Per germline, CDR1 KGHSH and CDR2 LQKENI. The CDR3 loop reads CASSPPTGQGATEKLFF. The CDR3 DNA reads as TGTGCCAGCTCACCACCGACAGGACAGGGGGCGACTGAAAAACTGTTTTTT. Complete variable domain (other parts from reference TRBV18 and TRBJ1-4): NAGVMQNPRHLVRRRGQEARLRCSPMKGHSHVYWYRQLPEEGLKFMVYLQKENIIDESGMPKERFSAEFPKEGPSILRIQQVVRGDSAAYFCASSPPTGQGATEKLFFGSGTQLSVL.

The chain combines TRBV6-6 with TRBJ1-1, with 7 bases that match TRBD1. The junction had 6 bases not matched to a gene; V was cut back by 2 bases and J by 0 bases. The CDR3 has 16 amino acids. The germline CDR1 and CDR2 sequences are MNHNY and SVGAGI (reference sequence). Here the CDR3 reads CASSYKGQRMNTEAFF. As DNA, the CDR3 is TGTGCCAGCAGTTACAAGGGACAGAGAATGAACACTGAAGCTTTCTTT.

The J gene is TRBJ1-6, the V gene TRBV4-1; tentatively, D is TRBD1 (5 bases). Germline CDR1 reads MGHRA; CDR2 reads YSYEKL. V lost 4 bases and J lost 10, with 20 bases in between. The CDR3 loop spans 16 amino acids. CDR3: CASSRGGGAMGSPLHF. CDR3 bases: TGCGCCAGCAGCCGTGGTGGCGGGGCGATGGGATCACCCCTCCACTTT.

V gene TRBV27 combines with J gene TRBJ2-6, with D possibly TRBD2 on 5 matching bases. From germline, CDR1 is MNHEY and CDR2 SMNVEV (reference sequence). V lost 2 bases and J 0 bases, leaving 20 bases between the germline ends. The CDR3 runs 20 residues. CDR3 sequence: CASSLGPSGIPISGANVLTF. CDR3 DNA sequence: TGTGCCAGCAGTTTAGGCCCCTCGGGGATCCCTATCTCTGGGGCCAACGTCCTGACTTTC.